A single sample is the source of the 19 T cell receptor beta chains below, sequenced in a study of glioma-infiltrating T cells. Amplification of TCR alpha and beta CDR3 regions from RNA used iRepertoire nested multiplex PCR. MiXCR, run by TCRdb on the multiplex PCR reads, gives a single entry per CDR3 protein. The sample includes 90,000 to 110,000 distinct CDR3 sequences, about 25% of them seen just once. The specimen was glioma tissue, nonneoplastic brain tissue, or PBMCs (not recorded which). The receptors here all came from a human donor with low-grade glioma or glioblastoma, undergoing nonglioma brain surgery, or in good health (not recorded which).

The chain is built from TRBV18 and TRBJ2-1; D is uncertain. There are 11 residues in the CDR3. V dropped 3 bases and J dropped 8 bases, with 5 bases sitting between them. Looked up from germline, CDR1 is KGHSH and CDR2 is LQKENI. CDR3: CASSPKDEQFF. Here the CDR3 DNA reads TGTGCCAGCTCACCTAAGGATGAGCAGTTCTTC.

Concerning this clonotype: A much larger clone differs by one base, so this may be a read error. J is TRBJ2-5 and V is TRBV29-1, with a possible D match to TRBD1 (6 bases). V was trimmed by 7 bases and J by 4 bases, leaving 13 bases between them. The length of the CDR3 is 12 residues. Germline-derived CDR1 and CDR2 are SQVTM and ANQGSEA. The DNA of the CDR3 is TGCAGCGGACAGGAGGCTCGAGAGACCCAGTACTTC. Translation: CSGQEARETQYF. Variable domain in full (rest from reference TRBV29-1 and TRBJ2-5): SAVISQKPSRDICQRGTSLTIQCQVDSQVTMMFWYRQQPGQSLTLIATANQGSEATYESGFVIDKFPISRPNLTFSTLTVSNMSPEDSSIYLCSGQEARETQYFGPGTRLLVL.

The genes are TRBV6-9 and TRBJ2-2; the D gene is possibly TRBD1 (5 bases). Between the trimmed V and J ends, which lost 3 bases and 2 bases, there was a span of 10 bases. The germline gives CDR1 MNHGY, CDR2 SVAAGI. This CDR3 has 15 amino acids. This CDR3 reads CASSYQGSNTGELFF. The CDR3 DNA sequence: TGTGCCAGCAGTTACCAGGGATCTAACACCGGGGAGCTGTTTTTT.

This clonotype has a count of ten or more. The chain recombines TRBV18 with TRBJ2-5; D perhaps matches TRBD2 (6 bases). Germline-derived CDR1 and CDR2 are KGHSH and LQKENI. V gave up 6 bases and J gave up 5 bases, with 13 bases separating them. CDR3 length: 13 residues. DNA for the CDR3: TGTGCCAGCTCGCGGGGCAGGGAGGAGACCCAGTACTTC. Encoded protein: CASSRGREETQYF.

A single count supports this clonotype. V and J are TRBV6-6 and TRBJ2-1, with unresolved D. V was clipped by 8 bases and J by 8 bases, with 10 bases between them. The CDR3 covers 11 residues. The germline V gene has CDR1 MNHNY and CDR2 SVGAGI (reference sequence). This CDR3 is CASETAYEQFF. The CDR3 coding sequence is TGTGCCAGCGAGACCGCCTATGAGCAGTTCTTC.

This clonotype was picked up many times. The CDR3 loop reads CASSQVGVTSGNEQFF. The CDR3, as DNA: TGCGCCAGCAGCCAAGTCGGGGTCACTAGCGGTAATGAGCAGTTCTTC. The chain carries TRBV4-1 and TRBJ2-1, with 8 bases fitting TRBD2. Germline V gene data show CDR1 as MGHRA and CDR2 as YSYEKL. V was pared by 1 base and J by 7 bases, with 9 bases of the junction left unmatched. The CDR3 sequence is 16 residues long.

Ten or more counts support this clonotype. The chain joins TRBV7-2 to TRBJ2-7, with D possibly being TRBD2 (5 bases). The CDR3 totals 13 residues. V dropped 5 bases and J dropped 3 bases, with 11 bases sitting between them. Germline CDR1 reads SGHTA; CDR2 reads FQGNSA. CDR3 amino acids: CASSRTQGYEQYF. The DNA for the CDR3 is TGTGCCAGCAGCCGGACTCAAGGCTACGAGCAGTACTTC. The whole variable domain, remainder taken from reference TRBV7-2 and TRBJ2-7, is GAGVSQSPSNKVTEKGKDVELRCDPISGHTALYWYRQSLGQGLEFLIYFQGNSAPDKSGLPSDRFSAERTGGSVSTLTIQRTQQEDSAVYLCASSRTQGYEQYFGPGTRLTVT.

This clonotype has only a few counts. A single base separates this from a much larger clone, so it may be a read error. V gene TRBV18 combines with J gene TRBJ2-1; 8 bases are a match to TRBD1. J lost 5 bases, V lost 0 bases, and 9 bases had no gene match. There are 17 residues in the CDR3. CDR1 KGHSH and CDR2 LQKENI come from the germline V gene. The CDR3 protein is CASSPPSPRGLDNEQFF. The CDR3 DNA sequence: TGTGCCAGCTCACCACCATCGCCCAGGGGGCTCGACAATGAGCAGTTCTTC.

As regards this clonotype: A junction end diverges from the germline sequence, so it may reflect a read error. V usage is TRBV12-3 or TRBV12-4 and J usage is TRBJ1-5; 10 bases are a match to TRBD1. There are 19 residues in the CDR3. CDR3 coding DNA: TGTGCCGGCAGTTCGCATTTGACAGGGGGCGAAATGGGCAATCAGCCCCAGCATTTT. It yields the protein CAGSSHLTGGEMGNQPQHF.

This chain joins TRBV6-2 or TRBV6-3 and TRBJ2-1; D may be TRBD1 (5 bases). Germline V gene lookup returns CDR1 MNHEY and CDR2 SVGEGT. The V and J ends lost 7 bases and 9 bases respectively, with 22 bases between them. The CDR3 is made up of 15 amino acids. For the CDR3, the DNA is TGTGCCAGCAAAGACAGCCATGTCGGATCCAGTGAGCAGTTCTTC. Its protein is CASKDSHVGSSEQFF.

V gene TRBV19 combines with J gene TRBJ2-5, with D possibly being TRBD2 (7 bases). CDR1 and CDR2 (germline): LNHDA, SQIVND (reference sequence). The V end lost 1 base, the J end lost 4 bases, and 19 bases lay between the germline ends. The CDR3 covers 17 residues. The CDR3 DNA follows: TGTGCCAGTAGTATAGTAACCATGGGGGGGCAGGGAGAGACCCAGTACTTC. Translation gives CASSIVTMGGQGETQYF.

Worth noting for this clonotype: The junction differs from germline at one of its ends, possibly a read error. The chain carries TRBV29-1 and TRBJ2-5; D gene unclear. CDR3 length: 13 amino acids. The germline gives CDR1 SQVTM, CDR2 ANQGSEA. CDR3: CSVEPTVEETHYF. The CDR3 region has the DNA TGCAGCGTTGAACCTACAGTAGAAGAGACCCATTACTTC.

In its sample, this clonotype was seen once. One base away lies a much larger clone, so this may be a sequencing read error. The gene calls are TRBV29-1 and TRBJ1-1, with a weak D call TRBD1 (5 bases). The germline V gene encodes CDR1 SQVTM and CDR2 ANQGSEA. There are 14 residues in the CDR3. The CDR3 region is CSGTGNLMNTEALF. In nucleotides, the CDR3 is TGCAGCGGAACAGGCAACCTAATGAACACTGAAGCTCTCTTT.

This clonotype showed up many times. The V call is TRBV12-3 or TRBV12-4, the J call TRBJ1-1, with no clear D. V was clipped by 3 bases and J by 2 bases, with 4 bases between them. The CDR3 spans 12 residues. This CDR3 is CASSFANTEAFF. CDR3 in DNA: TGTGCCAGCAGTTTCGCTAACACTGAAGCTTTCTTT.

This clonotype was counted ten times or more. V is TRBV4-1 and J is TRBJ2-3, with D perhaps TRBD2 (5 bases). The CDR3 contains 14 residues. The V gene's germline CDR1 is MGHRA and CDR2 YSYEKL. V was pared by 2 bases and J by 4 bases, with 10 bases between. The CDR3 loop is CASSQYGDADTQYF. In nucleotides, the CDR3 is TGCGCCAGCAGCCAATACGGGGATGCAGATACGCAGTATTTT.

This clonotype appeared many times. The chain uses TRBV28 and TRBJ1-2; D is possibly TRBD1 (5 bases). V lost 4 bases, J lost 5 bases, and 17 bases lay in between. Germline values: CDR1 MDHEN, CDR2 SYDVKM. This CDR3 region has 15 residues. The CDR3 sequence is CASSYGALRDYGYTF. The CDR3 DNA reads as TGTGCCAGCAGTTATGGGGCCCTGCGTGATTATGGCTACACCTTC.

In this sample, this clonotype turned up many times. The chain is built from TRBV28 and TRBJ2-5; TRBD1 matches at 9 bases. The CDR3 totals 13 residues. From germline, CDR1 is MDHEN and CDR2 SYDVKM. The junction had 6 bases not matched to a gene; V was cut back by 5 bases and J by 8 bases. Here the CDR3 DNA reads TGTGCCAGCAGTCAGGGGACAGGGAATACCCAGTACTTC. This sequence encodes CASSQGTGNTQYF.

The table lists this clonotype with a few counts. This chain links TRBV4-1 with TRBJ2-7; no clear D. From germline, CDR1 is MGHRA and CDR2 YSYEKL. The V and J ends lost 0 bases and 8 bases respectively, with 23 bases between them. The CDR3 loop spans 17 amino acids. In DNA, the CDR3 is TGCGCCAGCAGCCAAGAGCTTAGCACCGCTTCGGTCTCTAAGCAGTACTTC. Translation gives CASSQELSTASVSKQYF.

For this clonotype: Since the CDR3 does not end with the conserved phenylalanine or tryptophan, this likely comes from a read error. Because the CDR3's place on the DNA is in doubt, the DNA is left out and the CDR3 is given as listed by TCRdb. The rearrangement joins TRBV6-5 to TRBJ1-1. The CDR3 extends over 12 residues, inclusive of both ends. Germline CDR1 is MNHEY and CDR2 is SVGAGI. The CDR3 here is CASSEQATAAFS.